The present T cell receptor beta chain was sequenced within a study of cytotoxic CD8 clonotypes in ibrutinib-treated CLL. Whole-study context: Specimens for response were gathered following a median approximately 12 months of therapy, spanning 6 to 36.

Notes on this clone: Its target is not known.

Sequencing was performed with immunoSEQ multiplex PCR; in TCRdb, only in-frame clones are kept and a portion is missing. The data contain 17,000 or so clones, about 64% of them singletons. V was shortened by 5 bases and J by 6 bases, with 16 bases between the two germline ends. CDR1 MDHEN and CDR2 SYDVKM come from the germline V gene. The CDR3 length is 15 residues. General study results and limits: Patients had baseline clonality above age-matched healthy donors, and this clonality moved with circulating CD8+ T-cell counts. Sampling schedules were unmatched across sustained-remission and progressing patients.

The TCR comes from a human donor with chronic lymphocytic leukemia. The V and J genes are TRBV28 and TRBJ2-2; D possibly corresponds to TRBD2 (6 bases). Here the sequenced sample was PBMCs, taken after 12 months of ibrutinib treatment. CDR3: CASSRGASFSGELFF. In nucleotides, the CDR3 is TGTGCCAGCAGTCGCGGGGCCTCGTTTTCCGGGGAGCTGTTTTTT.